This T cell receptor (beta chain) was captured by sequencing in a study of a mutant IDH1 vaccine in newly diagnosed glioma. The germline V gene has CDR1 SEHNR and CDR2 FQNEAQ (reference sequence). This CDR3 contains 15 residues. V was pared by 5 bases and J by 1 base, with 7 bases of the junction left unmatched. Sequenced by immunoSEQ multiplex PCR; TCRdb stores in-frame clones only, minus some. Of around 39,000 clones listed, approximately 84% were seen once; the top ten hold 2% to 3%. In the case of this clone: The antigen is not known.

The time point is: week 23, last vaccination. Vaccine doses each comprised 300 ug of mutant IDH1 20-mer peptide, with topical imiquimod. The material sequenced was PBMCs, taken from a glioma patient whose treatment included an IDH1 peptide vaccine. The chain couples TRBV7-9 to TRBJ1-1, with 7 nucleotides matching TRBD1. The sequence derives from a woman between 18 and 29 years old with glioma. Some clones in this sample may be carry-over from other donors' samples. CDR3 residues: CASSEADRANTEAFF. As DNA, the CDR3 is TGTGCCAGCAGCGAGGCCGACAGGGCGAACACTGAAGCTTTCTTT.